This TCR beta chain came from a study of blood T cell repertoires in COVID-19. Study summary: Sample material is recorded as cDNA or gDNA derived from T cells, B-cell-depleted T cells, or PBMCs.

V dropped 7 bases and J dropped 0 bases, with 8 bases sitting between them. CDR3 length equals 13 residues. The germline CDR1 and CDR2 sequences are MNHEY and SVGAGI. The authors' processing: Amplified reference gene primers provided the basis for estimating nucleated cell counts. Only in-frame clones appear in the TCRdb table, and some are missing; sequencing was by immunoSEQ multiplex PCR. From that table come the V and J calls and clone size; the DNA was used to work out D and trimming. The sample gives 75,000 to 90,000 clones, more than 75% of which show up once; approximately 8% is in the top ten.

Sequenced sample: peripheral blood. This chain joins TRBV6-5 and TRBJ2-3; D unclear. This clonotype was sampled from a man aged 50-59 years with active COVID-19. CDR3 sequence (DNA): TGTGCCAGCAAGACTTCTAGCACAGATACGCAGTATTTT. Translating gives CASKTSSTDTQYF.